Reported below is one TCR beta chain. No antigen is known for it. Sequencing was performed with immunoSEQ multiplex PCR; in TCRdb, only in-frame clones are kept and a portion is missing. The data contain 65,000 to 80,000 clones, 80% to 90% of them singletons. These data come from a study of T cell responses to AZD1222 COVID-19 vaccine. General observations from the study: Per reports, nearly half of all spike-specific TCRs target regions that are unmutated in variants. A mostly white British donor set with more females was recruited, and clonal diversity was possibly underestimated. Spike-wide coverage was observed for vaccine-associated CD4 TCRs, with dominant responses at 160-218 and 743-854. Seropositive at baseline were only a handful of AZD1222 recipients.

CDR1 is SGHNT, CDR2 YYREEE, per germline (reference sequence). The length of the CDR3 is 16 residues. The V gene end was trimmed by 0 bases and the J gene end by 4 bases; junction bases not matched to a gene: 8. The chain is built from TRBV5-4 and TRBJ1-1; TRBD1 aligns across 8 bases. The specimen comprised peripheral blood, sampled 28 days after the second AZD1222 dose. This TCR derives from an adult who received the AZD1222 COVID-19 vaccine. CDR3 in DNA: TGTGCCAGCAGCTTGGGACAGGGGCGAGGGGGCACTGAAGCTTTCTTT. It yields the protein CASSLGQGRGGTEAFF.